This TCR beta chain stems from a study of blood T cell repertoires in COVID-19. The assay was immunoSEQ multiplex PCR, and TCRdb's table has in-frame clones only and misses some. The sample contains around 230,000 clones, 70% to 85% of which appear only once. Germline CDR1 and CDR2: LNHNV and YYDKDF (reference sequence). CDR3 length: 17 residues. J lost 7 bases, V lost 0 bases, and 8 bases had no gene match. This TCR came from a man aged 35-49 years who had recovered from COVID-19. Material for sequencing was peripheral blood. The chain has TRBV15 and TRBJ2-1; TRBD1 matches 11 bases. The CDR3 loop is CATSRDYQDRGRNEQFF. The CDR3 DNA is TGTGCCACCAGCAGAGATTATCAGGACAGGGGGCGAAATGAGCAGTTCTTC.